The 26 T cell receptor beta chains presented below share a single source sample, sequenced in a study of regulatory T cells in long-lasting Graves disease. Both iRepertoire HTBI primers and Arm-PCR of CDR3 regions were used to build the TCR beta libraries. Using its own MiXCR run on the multiplex PCR reads, TCRdb lists one record per CDR3 protein. The repertoire holds 200,000 to 250,000 distinct CDR3 sequences, with about 16% as singletons. Time point given: newly diagnosed GD, antithyroid drugs for less than 3 months. Extracted RNA from PBMCs served as the source of the TCR library. Sequencing was performed on peripheral blood mononuclear cells (PBMCs), taken at new diagnosis, from a patient treated with antithyroid drugs. The receptors stem from a female donor with Graves disease.

With respect to this clonotype: The junction differs from germline at one of its ends, possibly a read error. The chain carries TRBV24-1 and TRBJ2-3, with 9 bases matching TRBD2. The CDR3 is 19 residues long. Germline V gene data show CDR1 as KGHDR and CDR2 as SFDVKD. CDR3 nucleotide sequence: TGTGCCACCGGTGATTTGGTGGCGGGAGGGCCGGGTGGCACAGATACGCAGTATTTT. Protein: CATGDLVAGGPGGTDTQYF.

This clonotype was detected only once. The chain joins TRBV2 to TRBJ1-4; TRBD1 matches 7 bases. The CDR3 has 17 amino acids. Trimming cost V 0 bases and J 7 bases; bases outside gene matches: 11. The germline CDR1 and CDR2 sequences are SNHLY and FYNNEI. The CDR3 spells CASSEAPVTTGSEKLFF. CDR3 nucleotides: TGTGCCAGCAGTGAAGCGCCAGTTACGACAGGGAGTGAAAAACTGTTTTTT.

This clonotype turned up a few times. CDR3 region: CASKWTSSYEQYF. The CDR3, as DNA: TGTGCCAGCAAGTGGACAAGTTCCTACGAGCAGTACTTC. This chain links TRBV6-2 or TRBV6-3 with TRBJ2-7, with D perhaps matching TRBD1 (5 bases). Germline CDR1 and CDR2: MNHEY and SVGEGT. The CDR3 length is 13 residues. Trimming cost V 7 bases and J 1 base, with 11 bases left between them.

This clonotype was observed at least ten times. The V call is TRBV19, the J call TRBJ1-2; 10 positions match TRBD1. The CDR3 consists of 15 residues. The J segment lost 3 bases and the V segment lost 4 bases, leaving 5 bases of the junction unmatched. Per the germline V gene, CDR1 is LNHDA and CDR2 is SQIVND (reference sequence). The CDR3 bases are TGTGCCAGTAGTACCACCGGGACAGGGGACTATGGCTACACCTTC. Translating gives CASSTTGTGDYGYTF.

This clonotype has a handful of counts. V usage is TRBV20-1 and J usage is TRBJ1-2; no firm D call. CDR3 length equals 13 residues. Between the trimmed V and J ends, which lost 0 bases and 4 bases, there was a span of 9 bases. The germline V gene encodes CDR1 DFQATT and CDR2 SNEGSKA (reference sequence). This chain's CDR3 is CSARDLTVYGYTF. For the CDR3, the DNA is TGCAGTGCTAGAGATCTAACGGTCTATGGCTACACCTTC.

This clonotype showed up many times. CDR3 nucleotides: TGTGCCAGCTCACCACGGGCAGCCAATTACTACGAGCAGTACTTC. Its translation: CASSPRAANYYEQYF. The chain has TRBV18 and TRBJ2-7; D unclear. The V and J ends lost 1 base and 3 bases respectively, with 13 bases between them. The CDR3 runs to 15 residues. CDR1 and CDR2 from the germline V gene are KGHSH and LQKENI.

This clonotype was counted at least ten times. This chain links TRBV18 with TRBJ1-1, with 12 bases fitting TRBD1. The CDR3 has 14 amino acids. V dropped 3 bases and J dropped 4; count of bases not matched to a gene: 0. The germline gives CDR1 KGHSH, CDR2 LQKENI. The DNA for the CDR3 is TGTGCCAGCTCACCGGGACAGGGGGCCACTGAAGCTTTCTTT. It translates to CASSPGQGATEAFF.

This clonotype was observed at least ten times. The V and J genes are TRBV24-1 and TRBJ2-1; 8 nucleotides align to TRBD1. Looked up from germline, CDR1 is KGHDR and CDR2 is SFDVKD. The V segment lost 4 bases and the J segment 5 bases; nucleotides outside the gene matches: 9. CDR3 length: 16 amino acids. The CDR3 coding sequence is TGTGCCACCAGTGACCCAAGACAGGGGTGGCACAATGAGCAGTTCTTC. This codes for CATSDPRQGWHNEQFF.

In its sample, this clonotype was seen a few times. This chain connects TRBV7-3 to TRBJ2-5; D ambiguous. Trimming took 1 base from V and 2 from J, leaving 5 bases between them. Germline values: CDR1 SGHTA, CDR2 FQGTGA. The CDR3 runs 13 residues. As DNA, the CDR3 is TGTGCCAGCAGCTTAAACCAGCAAGAGACCCAGTACTTC. Protein product: CASSLNQQETQYF.

This clonotype was seen repeatedly, ten times or more. The chain recombines TRBV12-3 or TRBV12-4 with TRBJ2-1; the match to TRBD2 covers 11 bases. V lost 2 bases to trimming and J lost 7 bases; unmatched junction nucleotides: 10. The CDR3 runs 17 residues. The CDR3: CASSLSGLAVGGNEQFF. The CDR3 DNA sequence: TGTGCCAGCAGTTTATCGGGACTAGCGGTAGGGGGGAATGAGCAGTTCTTC.

In its sample, this clonotype was seen many times. Relative to the germline gene, one junction end is altered; a read error may explain this. The rearrangement joins TRBV28 to TRBJ1-1, with D uncertain. Per the germline V gene, CDR1 is MDHEN and CDR2 is SYDVKM. CDR3 length: 14 amino acids. CDR3 sequence (DNA): TGTGCCAGCAGTTTCTTCCCGAGGACGACTGAAACTTTCTTT. Protein: CASSFFPRTTETFF.

Only a few counts were recorded for this clonotype. The CDR3, as DNA: TGTGCCAGCAGCGAAGGGGGAAGCCCGGGCCAGCCCCAGCATTTT. Protein sequence: CASSEGGSPGQPQHF. The J gene is TRBJ1-5, the V gene TRBV9; maybe TRBD1 (6 bases). Germline V gene sequence: CDR1 SGDLS, CDR2 YYNGEE. Deletions cut 3 bases from V and 7 bases from J, with 17 bases between. The CDR3 is 15 residues long.

This clonotype was recorded at least ten times. CDR3 sequence (DNA): TGTGCCAGCAGCGTAGGAGGCGGGAGTATAGATACGCAGTATTTT. This encodes CASSVGGGSIDTQYF. The V and J genes are TRBV9 and TRBJ2-3, with 7 nucleotides matching TRBD2. This CDR3 is built from 15 residues. Germline V gene lookup returns CDR1 SGDLS and CDR2 YYNGEE. Trimming cost V 0 bases and J 5 bases; bases outside gene matches: 6.

This clonotype showed up many times. This chain joins TRBV5-4 and TRBJ1-2, with TRBD1 matching over 8 bases. The CDR3 has 16 residues. CDR1 and CDR2 (germline): SGHNT, YYREEE (reference sequence). V was clipped by 1 base and J by 4 bases; unmatched bases: 9. CDR3: CASSLLQYTGGYGYTF. The CDR3 nucleotides are TGTGCCAGCAGCTTGCTCCAGTATACAGGGGGCTATGGCTACACCTTC.

This clonotype was detected ten times or more. This chain uses TRBV29-1 with TRBJ2-1; TRBD1 is a possible D gene (5 bases). Germline CDR1 and CDR2: SQVTM and ANQGSEA. V was pared by 7 bases and J by 7 bases, with 20 bases between. This CDR3 spans 14 amino acids. Written as DNA, the CDR3 is TGCAGCGCCCTACCCGGACAACCTGGAAATGAGCAGTTCTTC. Translation: CSALPGQPGNEQFF.

In its sample, this clonotype was seen many times. The V gene is TRBV12-5, the J gene TRBJ2-3; D possibly corresponds to TRBD2 (7 bases). The germline V gene encodes CDR1 LGHNT and CDR2 FRNRAP. CDR3 length: 16 residues. V was trimmed by 7 bases and J by 2 bases, leaving 19 bases between them. CDR3 nucleotide sequence: TGTGCTAGTGTGGGGGGGCAGACACTCCTCACAGATACGCAGTATTTT. Translated, it gives CASVGGQTLLTDTQYF.

The rearrangement links TRBV2 to TRBJ2-3; D ambiguous. Trimming pared 8 bases from V and 2 bases from J, leaving 26 bases between. The CDR3 is made up of 18 amino acids. Germline V lookup: CDR1 SNHLY, CDR2 FYNNEI. The CDR3: CASGMRKYTRTNTDTQYF. In DNA, the CDR3 is TGTGCCAGCGGGATGAGGAAATACACCCGCACTAACACAGATACGCAGTATTTT.

V and J are TRBV20-1 and TRBJ2-1; 11 nucleotides align to TRBD2. CDR1 DFQATT and CDR2 SNEGSKA come from the germline V gene (reference sequence). The CDR3 has 13 amino acids. V lost 5 bases, J lost 10 bases, and 7 bases stayed unmatched. The CDR3 region has the DNA TGCAGTGCTGGTGGACTAGCGGGCGGGGAGCAGTTCTTC. Its translation: CSAGGLAGGEQFF.

The chain uses TRBV28 and TRBJ2-7; the D is unclear. The V and J ends lost 5 bases and 0 bases respectively, with 11 bases between them. There are 14 residues in the CDR3. Germline CDR1 and CDR2: MDHEN and SYDVKM. In DNA, the CDR3 is TGTGCCAGCAGTGGACGGCCTAGCTCCTACGAGCAGTACTTC. It translates to CASSGRPSSYEQYF.

At least ten counts were recorded for this clonotype. This chain connects TRBV28 to TRBJ1-2, with no clear D. V dropped 3 bases and J dropped 0 bases, with 5 bases sitting between them. The CDR3 loop spans 13 amino acids. Germline loops: CDR1 MDHEN, CDR2 SYDVKM. CDR3 loop: CASSFTPNYGYTF. CDR3 DNA: TGTGCCAGCAGTTTTACACCTAACTATGGCTACACCTTC.

This chain uses TRBV28 with TRBJ1-3; D remains ambiguous. The CDR3 is 15 amino acids. Germline V gene lookup returns CDR1 MDHEN and CDR2 SYDVKM. The V and J ends lost 1 base and 2 bases respectively, with 9 bases between them. The CDR3 spells CASSLLSDTGNTIYF. The CDR3 DNA reads TGTGCCAGCAGTTTATTATCAGACACTGGAAACACCATATATTTT.

The sample holds many counts of this clonotype. V usage is TRBV18 and J usage is TRBJ2-3, with a possible D match to TRBD1 (5 bases). Trimming took 6 bases from V and 4 from J, leaving 14 bases between them. Germline CDR1 is KGHSH and CDR2 is LQKENI. This CDR3 is 14 amino acids long. As DNA, the CDR3 is TGTGCCAGCTCCGACAGAATAGAGGCAGATACGCAGTATTTT. Its protein is CASSDRIEADTQYF.

This clonotype has at least ten counts. The chain uses TRBV7-9 and TRBJ2-1; D is uncertain. The V gene's germline CDR1 is SEHNR and CDR2 FQNEAQ (reference sequence). The V end was cut by 1 base, the J end by 0 bases, with 10 bases between. CDR3 length equals 16 residues. The CDR3 region is CASSLGSSYSYNEQFF. The DNA for the CDR3 is TGTGCCAGCAGCTTAGGAAGCTCCTACTCCTACAATGAGCAGTTCTTC.

This clonotype showed up many times. The V and J genes are TRBV11-2 and TRBJ1-6; D unresolved. CDR3 length: 14 residues. Trimming pared 5 bases from V and 7 bases from J, leaving 12 bases between. Germline CDR1 SGHAT, CDR2 FQNNGV. CDR3 region: CASSPARANSPLHF. As DNA, the CDR3 is TGTGCCAGCAGCCCGGCCCGCGCCAATTCACCCCTCCACTTT. The variable domain in full, with the rest retrieved from reference TRBV11-2 and TRBJ1-6, is EAGVAQSPRYKIIEKRQSVAFWCNPISGHATLYWYQQILGQGPKLLIQFQNNGVVDDSQLPKDRFSAERLKGVDSTLKIQPAKLEDSAVYLCASSPARANSPLHFGNGTRLTVT.

This clonotype was observed many times. The V and J genes are TRBV7-2 and TRBJ2-3; TRBD2 aligns across 8 bases. Germline loops: CDR1 SGHTA, CDR2 FQGNSA. J was trimmed by 4 bases and V by 0 bases; bases with no gene match: 9. The CDR3 loop spans 17 amino acids. CDR3 amino acids: CASSLALQGLGADTQYF. CDR3 bases: TGTGCCAGCAGCTTAGCGCTGCAGGGACTAGGCGCAGATACGCAGTATTTT.

This clonotype was detected ten times or more. The chain uses TRBV12-3 or TRBV12-4 and TRBJ2-5; D not certain. V was shortened by 5 bases and J by 5 bases, with 6 bases between the two germline ends. The CDR3 totals 11 residues. DNA of the CDR3: TGTGCCAGCAGTGCGAGCGAGACCCAGTACTTC. It codes for CASSASETQYF.